This T cell receptor (beta chain) is from a study of CXCR3-negative and CXCR3-positive naive CD8 T cells. It was by 5' RACE with UMI labels that the TRB cDNA libraries were prepared. TCRdb reprocessed the 5' RACE reads and stores each CDR3 protein as one record, lacking DNA. The repertoire shows some 130,000 distinct CDR3 sequences; the top ten hold 0.45% to 0.6%. Study-level findings and limits: Both naive subsets, CXCR3-negative and CXCR3-positive, displayed similar TRBV-TRBJ usage, unlike memory cells.

As concerns this clonotype: Its antigen is currently unknown.

CDR1 is SQVTM, CDR2 ANQGSEA, per germline. CDR3 length equals 14 residues. The chain combines TRBV29-1 with TRBJ2-7; TCRdb selects TRBD2, and the lack of DNA leaves this call unchecked. Source material: naive CXCR3- CD8+ T cells from blood. The sample's subset: CD45RO-CCR7+CD27+CD95- naive CD8+ T cells lacking CXCR3 (TNR3-). The clonotype was recovered from a human donor in good health. Some clones in this sample may be carry-over from other donors' samples. CDR3 amino acids: CSVEDRDSYYEQYF.